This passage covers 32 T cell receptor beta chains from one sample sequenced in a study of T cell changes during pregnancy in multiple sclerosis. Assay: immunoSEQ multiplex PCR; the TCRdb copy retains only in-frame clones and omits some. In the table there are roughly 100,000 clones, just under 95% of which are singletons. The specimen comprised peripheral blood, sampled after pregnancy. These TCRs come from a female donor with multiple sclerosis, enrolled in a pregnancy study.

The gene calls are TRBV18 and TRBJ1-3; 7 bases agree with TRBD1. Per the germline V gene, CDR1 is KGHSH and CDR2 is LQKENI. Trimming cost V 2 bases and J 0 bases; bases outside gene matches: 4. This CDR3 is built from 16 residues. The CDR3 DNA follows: TGTGCCAGCTCACCAACCAGGACAGGCTCTGGAAACACCATATATTTT. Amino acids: CASSPTRTGSGNTIYF.

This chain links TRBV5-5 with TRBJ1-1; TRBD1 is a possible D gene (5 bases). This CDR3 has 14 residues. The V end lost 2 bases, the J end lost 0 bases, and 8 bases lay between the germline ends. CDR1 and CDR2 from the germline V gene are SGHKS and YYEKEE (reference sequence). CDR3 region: CASSFDSMNTEAFF. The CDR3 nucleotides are TGTGCCAGCAGCTTTGACAGCATGAACACTGAAGCTTTCTTT.

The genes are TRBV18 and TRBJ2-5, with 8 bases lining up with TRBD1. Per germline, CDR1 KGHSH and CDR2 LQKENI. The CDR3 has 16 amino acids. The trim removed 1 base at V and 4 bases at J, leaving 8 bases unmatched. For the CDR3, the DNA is TGTGCCAGCTCACCACGGACAGGGAATCCCTTAGAGACCCAGTACTTC. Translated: CASSPRTGNPLETQYF.

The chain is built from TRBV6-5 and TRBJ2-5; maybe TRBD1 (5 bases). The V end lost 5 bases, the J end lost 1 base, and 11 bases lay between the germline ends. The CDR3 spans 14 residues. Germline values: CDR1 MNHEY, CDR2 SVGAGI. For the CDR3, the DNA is TGTGCCAGCAGTCCTCGAAGGGGCCAAGAGACCCAGTACTTC. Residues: CASSPRRGQETQYF.

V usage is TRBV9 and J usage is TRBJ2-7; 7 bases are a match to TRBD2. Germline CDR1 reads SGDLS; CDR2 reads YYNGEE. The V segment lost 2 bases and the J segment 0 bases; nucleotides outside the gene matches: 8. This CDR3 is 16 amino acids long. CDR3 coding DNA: TGTGCCAGCAGCGTCCGCGCCGGGGGGTACTCCTACGAGCAGTACTTC. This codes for CASSVRAGGYSYEQYF.

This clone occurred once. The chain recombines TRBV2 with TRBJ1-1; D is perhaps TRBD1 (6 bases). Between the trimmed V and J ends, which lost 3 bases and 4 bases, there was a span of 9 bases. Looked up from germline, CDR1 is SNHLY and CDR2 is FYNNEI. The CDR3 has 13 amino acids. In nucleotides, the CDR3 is TGTGCCAGCAGTGAGGGGGCAGGCACTGAAGCTTTCTTT. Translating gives CASSEGAGTEAFF.

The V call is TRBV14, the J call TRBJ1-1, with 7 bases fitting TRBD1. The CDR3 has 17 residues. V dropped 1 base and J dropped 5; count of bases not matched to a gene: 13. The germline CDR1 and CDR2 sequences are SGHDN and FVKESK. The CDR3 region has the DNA TGTGCCAGCAGCCAAGGTCCACAGGGGTTTTGGGGGACTGAAGCTTTCTTT. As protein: CASSQGPQGFWGTEAFF.

CDR3: CASRPPSEHNSPLHF. DNA for the CDR3: TGTGCCAGCAGGCCTCCTTCGGAGCATAATTCACCCCTCCACTTT. The chain is built from TRBV6-5 and TRBJ1-6; no clear D gene. From germline, CDR1 is MNHEY and CDR2 SVGAGI. CDR3 size: 15 residues. V was cut by 6 bases and J by 5 bases, with 14 bases left in between.

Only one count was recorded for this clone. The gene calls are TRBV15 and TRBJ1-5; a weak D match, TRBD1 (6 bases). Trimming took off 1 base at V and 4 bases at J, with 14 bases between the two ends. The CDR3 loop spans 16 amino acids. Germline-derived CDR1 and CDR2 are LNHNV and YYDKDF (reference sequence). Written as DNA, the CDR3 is TGTGCCACCAGCAGAGCAGGGGCTACGACGAATCAGCCCCAGCATTTT. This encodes CATSRAGATTNQPQHF.

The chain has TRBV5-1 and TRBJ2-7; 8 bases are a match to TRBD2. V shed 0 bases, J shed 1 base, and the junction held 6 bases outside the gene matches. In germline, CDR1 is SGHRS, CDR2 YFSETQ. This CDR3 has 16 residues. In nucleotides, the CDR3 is TGCGCCAGCAGCTTGGCCTCGGCGGGGGGATCCTACGAGCAGTACTTC. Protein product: CASSLASAGGSYEQYF. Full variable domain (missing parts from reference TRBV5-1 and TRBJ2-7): KAGVTQTPRYLIKTRGQQVTLSCSPISGHRSVSWYQQTPGQGLQFLFEYFSETQRNKGNFPGRFSGRQFSNSRSEMNVSTLELGDSALYLCASSLASAGGSYEQYFGPGTRLTVT.

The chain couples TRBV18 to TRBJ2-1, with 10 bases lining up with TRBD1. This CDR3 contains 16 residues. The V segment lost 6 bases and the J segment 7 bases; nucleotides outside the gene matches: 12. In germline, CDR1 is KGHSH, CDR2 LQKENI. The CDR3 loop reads CASSRSTGGSRNEQFF. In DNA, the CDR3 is TGTGCCAGCTCCCGGTCGACAGGGGGCTCAAGGAATGAGCAGTTCTTC.

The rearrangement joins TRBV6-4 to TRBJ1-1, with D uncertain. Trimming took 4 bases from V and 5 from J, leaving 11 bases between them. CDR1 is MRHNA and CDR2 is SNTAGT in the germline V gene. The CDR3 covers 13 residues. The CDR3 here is CASSASGSTEAFF. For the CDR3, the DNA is TGTGCCAGCAGTGCGTCGGGGTCGACTGAAGCTTTCTTT.

CDR3 nucleotides: TGTGCCAGTCGCAGGACTAGCGGGAGGGCCTTTACGGGCACAGATACGCAGTATTTT. Residues: CASRRTSGRAFTGTDTQYF. The rearrangement links TRBV2 to TRBJ2-3, with 15 bases that match TRBD2. This CDR3 region has 19 residues. V dropped 9 bases and J dropped 1; count of bases not matched to a gene: 14. Germline CDR1 and CDR2: SNHLY and FYNNEI.

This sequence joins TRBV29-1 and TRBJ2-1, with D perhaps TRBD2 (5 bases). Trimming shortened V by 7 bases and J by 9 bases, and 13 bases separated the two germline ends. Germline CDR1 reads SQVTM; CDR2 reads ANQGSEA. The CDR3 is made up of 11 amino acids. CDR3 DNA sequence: TGCAGCGCCCTAGCAGAGGCTGAGCAGTTCTTC. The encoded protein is CSALAEAEQFF.

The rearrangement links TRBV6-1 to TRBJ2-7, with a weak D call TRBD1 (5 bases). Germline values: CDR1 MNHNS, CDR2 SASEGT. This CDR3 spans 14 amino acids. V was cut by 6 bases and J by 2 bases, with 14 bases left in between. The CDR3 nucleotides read TGTGCCAGCAGGACGGACAACCCGCCCTACGAGCAGTACTTC. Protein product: CASRTDNPPYEQYF.

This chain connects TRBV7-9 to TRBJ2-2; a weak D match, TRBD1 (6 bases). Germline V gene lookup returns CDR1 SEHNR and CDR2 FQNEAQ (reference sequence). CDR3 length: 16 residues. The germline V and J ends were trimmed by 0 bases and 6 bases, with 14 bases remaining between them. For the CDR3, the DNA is TGTGCCAGCAGCTTAGCGCGAACAGGGCTGGCCGGGGAGCTGTTTTTT. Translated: CASSLARTGLAGELFF. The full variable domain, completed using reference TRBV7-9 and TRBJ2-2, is DTGVSQNPRHKITKRGQNVTFRCDPISEHNRLYWYRQTLGQGPEFLTYFQNEAQLEKSRLLSDRFSAERPKGSFSTLEIQRTEQGDSAMYLCASSLARTGLAGELFFGEGSRLTVL.

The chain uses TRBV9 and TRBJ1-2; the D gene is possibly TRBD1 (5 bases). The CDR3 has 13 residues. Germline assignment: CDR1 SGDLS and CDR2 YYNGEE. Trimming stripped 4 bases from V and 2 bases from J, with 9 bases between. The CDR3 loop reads CASSRDSNYGYTF. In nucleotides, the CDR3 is TGTGCCAGCAGCCGGGACTCCAACTATGGCTACACCTTC.

The CDR3 is CASSAGTGVVAEAFF. CDR3 in DNA: TGTGCCAGCAGCGCCGGGACAGGGGTTGTCGCTGAAGCTTTCTTT. The gene calls are TRBV7-3 and TRBJ1-1, with 10 bases identical to TRBD1. The V segment lost 5 bases and the J segment 6 bases; nucleotides outside the gene matches: 9. The CDR3 runs 15 residues. Germline V gene lookup returns CDR1 SGHTA and CDR2 FQGTGA.

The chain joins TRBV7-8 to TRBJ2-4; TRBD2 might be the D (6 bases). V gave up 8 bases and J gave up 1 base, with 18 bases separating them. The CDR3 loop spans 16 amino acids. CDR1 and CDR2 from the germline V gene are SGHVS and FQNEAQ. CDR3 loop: CASAAGRLRAKNIQYF. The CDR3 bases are TGTGCCAGCGCGGCGGGACGGCTGCGGGCCAAAAACATTCAGTACTTC.

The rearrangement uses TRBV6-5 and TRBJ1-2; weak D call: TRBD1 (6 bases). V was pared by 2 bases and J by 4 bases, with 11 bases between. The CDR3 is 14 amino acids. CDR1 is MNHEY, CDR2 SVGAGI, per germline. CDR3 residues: CASSYLQGPYGYTF. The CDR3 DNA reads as TGTGCCAGCAGTTACCTCCAGGGGCCCTATGGCTACACCTTC.

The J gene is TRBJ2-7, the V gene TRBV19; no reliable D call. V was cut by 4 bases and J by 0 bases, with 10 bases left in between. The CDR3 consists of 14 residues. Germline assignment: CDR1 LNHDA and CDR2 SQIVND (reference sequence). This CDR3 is CASSNQASSYEQYF. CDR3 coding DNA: TGTGCCAGTAGTAACCAGGCGAGCTCCTACGAGCAGTACTTC.

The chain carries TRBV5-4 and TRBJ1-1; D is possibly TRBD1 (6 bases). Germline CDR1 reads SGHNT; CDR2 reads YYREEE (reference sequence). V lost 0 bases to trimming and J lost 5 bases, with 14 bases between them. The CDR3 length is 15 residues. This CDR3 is CASSLDIQGKTEAFF. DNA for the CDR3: TGTGCCAGCAGCTTGGACATACAGGGTAAGACTGAAGCTTTCTTT.

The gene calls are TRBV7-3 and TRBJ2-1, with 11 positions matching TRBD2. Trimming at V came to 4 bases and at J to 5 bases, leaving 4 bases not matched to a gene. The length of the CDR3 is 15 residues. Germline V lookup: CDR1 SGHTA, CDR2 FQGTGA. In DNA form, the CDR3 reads TGTGCCAGCAGCTCGGGACTAGCGGCCAACAATGAGCAGTTCTTC. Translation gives CASSSGLAANNEQFF.

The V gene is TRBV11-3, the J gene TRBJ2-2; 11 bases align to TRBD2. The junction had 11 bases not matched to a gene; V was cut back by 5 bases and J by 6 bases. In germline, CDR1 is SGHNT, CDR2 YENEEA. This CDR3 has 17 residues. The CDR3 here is CASSAALSGGAAGELFF. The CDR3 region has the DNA TGTGCCAGCAGCGCCGCTCTTAGCGGGGGGGCCGCCGGGGAGCTGTTTTTT.

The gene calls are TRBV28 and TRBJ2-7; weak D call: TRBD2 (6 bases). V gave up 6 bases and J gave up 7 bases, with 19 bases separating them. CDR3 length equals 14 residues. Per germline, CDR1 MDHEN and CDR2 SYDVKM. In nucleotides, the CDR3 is TGTGCCAGCAGCCGTACTAGCTCCTGGCCTGAGCAGTACTTC. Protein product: CASSRTSSWPEQYF. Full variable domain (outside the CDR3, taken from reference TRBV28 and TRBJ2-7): DVKVTQSSRYLVKRTGEKVFLECVQDMDHENMFWYRQDPGLGLRLIYFSYDVKMKEKGDIPEGYSVSREKKERFSLILESASTNQTSMYLCASSRTSSWPEQYFGPGTRLTVT.

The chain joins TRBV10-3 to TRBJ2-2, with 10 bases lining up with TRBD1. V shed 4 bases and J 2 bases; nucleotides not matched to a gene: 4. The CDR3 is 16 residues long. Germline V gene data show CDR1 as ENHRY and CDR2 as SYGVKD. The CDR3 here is CAISAPTGGNTGELFF. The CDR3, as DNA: TGTGCCATCAGTGCCCCGACAGGGGGCAACACCGGGGAGCTGTTTTTT.

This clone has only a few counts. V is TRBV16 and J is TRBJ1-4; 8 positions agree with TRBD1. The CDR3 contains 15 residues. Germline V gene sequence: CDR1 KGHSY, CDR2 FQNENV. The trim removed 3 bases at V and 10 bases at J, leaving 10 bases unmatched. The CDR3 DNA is TGTGCCAGCAGCCAGCGTCCCGGGACAGGAATAAAACTGTTTTTT. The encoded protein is CASSQRPGTGIKLFF. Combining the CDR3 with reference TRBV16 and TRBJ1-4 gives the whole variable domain GEEVAQTPKHLVRGEGQKAKLYCAPIKGHSYVFWYQQVLKNEFKFLISFQNENVFDETGMPKERFSAKCLPNSPCSLEIQATKLEDSAVYFCASSQRPGTGIKLFFGSGTQLSVL.

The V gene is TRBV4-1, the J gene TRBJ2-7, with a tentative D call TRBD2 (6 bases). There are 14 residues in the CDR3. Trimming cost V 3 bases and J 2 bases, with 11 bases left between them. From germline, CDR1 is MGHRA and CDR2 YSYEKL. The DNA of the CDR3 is TGCGCCAGCAGCCACAGACTAGGTGCCTACGAGCAGTACTTC. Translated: CASSHRLGAYEQYF.

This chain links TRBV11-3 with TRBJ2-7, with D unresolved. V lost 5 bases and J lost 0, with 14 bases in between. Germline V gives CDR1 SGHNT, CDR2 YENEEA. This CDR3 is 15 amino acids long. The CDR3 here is CASSPRLVYSYEQYF. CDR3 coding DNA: TGTGCCAGCAGCCCGCGACTGGTTTACTCCTACGAGCAGTACTTC.

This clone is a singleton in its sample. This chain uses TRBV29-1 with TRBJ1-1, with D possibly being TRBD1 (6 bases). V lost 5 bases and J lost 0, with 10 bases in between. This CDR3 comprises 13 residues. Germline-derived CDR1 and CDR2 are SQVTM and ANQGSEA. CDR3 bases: TGCAGCGTTCCGACAGGTGTGAACACTGAAGCTTTCTTT. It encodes CSVPTGVNTEAFF.

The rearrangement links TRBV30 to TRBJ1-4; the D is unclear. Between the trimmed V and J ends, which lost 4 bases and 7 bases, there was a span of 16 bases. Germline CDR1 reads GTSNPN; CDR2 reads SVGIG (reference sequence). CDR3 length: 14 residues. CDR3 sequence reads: CAWTNYLDGEKLFF. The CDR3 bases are TGTGCCTGGACCAACTACTTAGACGGTGAAAAACTGTTTTTT.

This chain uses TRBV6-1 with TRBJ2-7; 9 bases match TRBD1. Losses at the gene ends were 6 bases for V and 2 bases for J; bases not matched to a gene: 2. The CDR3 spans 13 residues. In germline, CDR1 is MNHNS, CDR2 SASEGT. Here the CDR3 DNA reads TGTGCCAGCAGGGACAGGGGTCCCTACGAGCAGTACTTC. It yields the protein CASRDRGPYEQYF.